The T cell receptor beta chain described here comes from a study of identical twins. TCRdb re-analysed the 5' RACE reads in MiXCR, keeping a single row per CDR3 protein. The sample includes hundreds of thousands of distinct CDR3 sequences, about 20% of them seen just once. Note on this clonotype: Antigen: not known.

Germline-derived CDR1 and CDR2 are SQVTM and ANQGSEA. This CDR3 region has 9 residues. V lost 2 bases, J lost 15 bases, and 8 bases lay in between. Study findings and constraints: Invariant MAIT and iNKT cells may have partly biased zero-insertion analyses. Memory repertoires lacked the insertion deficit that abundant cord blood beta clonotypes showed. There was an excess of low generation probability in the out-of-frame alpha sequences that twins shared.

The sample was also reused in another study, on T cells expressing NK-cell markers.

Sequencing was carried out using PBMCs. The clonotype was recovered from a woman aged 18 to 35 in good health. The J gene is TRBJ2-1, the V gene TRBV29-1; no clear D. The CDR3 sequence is CSVENPRFF. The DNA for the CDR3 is TGCAGCGTTGAAAACCCCCGGTTCTTC.